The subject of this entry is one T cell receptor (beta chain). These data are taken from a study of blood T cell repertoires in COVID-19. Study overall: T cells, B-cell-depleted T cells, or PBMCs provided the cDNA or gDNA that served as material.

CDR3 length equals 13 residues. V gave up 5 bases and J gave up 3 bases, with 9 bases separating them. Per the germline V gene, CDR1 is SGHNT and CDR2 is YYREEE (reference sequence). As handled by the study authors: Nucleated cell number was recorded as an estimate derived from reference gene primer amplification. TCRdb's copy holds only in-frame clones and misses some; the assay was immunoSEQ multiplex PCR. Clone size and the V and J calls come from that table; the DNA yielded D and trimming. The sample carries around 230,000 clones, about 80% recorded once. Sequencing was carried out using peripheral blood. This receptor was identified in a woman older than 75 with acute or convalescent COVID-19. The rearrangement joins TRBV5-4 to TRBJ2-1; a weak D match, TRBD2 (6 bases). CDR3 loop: CASRVRDYNEQFF. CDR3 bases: TGTGCCAGCAGAGTGCGGGACTACAATGAGCAGTTCTTC.